The rows below give T cell receptor beta chains drawn from one sample of a study of T cell responses to AZD1222 COVID-19 vaccine. Profiling relied on immunoSEQ multiplex PCR, and the TCRdb table lists in-frame clones only, not all of them. The sample holds around 200,000 clones, about 90% seen once. The specimen was peripheral blood, collected on day 0 of AZD1222 vaccination. Receptor source: an adult in good health. CDR3s include the opening cysteine and the closing phenylalanine or tryptophan. Each record gives: clone size, J gene, D gene, V gene, CDR3 protein, CDR3 DNA. D genes are given only for firm matches. Not every row has a clone size; where given, it reads once, few, many or a size class.

NA | TRBJ1-6 | TRBD1 | TRBV4-2 | CASSQTGVGNSPLHF | TGTGCCAGCAGCCAGACAGGGGTGGGTAATTCACCCCTCCACTTT
NA | TRBJ2-3 | TRBD1 | TRBV10-3 | CAIRSGGVSTDTQYF | TGTGCCATCAGATCAGGGGGCGTAAGCACAGATACGCAGTATTTT
NA | TRBJ2-2 | TRBD1 | TRBV10-3 | CAISGQGRGAGELFF | TGTGCCATCAGTGGACAGGGTCGAGGGGCCGGGGAGCTGTTTTTT
NA | TRBJ2-5 | NA | TRBV5-1 | CASSPDGQETQYF | TGCGCCAGCAGCCCGGACGGCCAAGAGACCCAGTACTTC
NA | TRBJ1-1 | TRBD1 | TRBV29-1 | CSVEGTGVGVMNTEAFF | TGCAGCGTTGAAGGGACAGGGGTAGGGGTCATGAACACTGAAGCTTTCTTT
NA | TRBJ1-3 | NA | TRBV3-1/TRBV3-2 | CASSFRVSGNTIYF | TGTGCCAGCAGCTTTCGGGTCTCTGGAAACACCATATATTTT
few | TRBJ1-1 | NA | TRBV3-1/TRBV3-2 | CASSQGQGYTEAFF | TGTGCCAGCAGCCAAGGGCAGGGATATACTGAAGCTTTCTTT
NA | TRBJ1-1 | NA | TRBV19 | CASVGWGGASGTEAFF | TGTGCCAGTGTGGGGTGGGGAGGGGCGAGTGGCACTGAAGCTTTCTTT
once | TRBJ2-7 | NA | TRBV19 | CASSIDSSSSNYEQYF | TGTGCCAGTAGTATAGACTCCTCTAGCAGCAACTACGAGCAGTACTTC
NA | TRBJ2-7 | NA | TRBV14 | CASSQDGRRGREQYF | TGTGCCAGCAGCCAAGACGGAAGGAGGGGGCGCGAGCAGTACTTC
NA | TRBJ1-5 | NA | TRBV6-5 | CASSKWDNQPQHF | TGTGCCAGCAGTAAGTGGGATAATCAGCCCCAGCATTTT
once | TRBJ1-1 | NA | TRBV6-5 | CASIGRRDTEAFF | TGTGCCAGCATAGGGAGGCGGGACACTGAAGCTTTCTTT
NA | TRBJ2-5 | NA | TRBV7-6 | CASSLERTDQETQYF | TGTGCCAGCAGCTTAGAAAGGACAGACCAAGAGACCCAGTACTTC
NA | TRBJ1-2 | NA | TRBV3-1/TRBV3-2 | CASSQGQGHNYGYTF | TGTGCCAGCAGCCAAGGTCAGGGACACAACTATGGCTACACCTTC
NA | TRBJ2-3 | NA | TRBV15 | CATSRALEDTQYF | TGTGCCACCAGCAGAGCCCTTGAGGATACGCAGTATTTT
once | TRBJ1-3 | NA | TRBV7-9 | CASREGSGNTIYF | TGTGCCAGCAGAGAAGGGTCTGGAAACACCATATATTTT
NA | TRBJ1-5 | TRBD1 | TRBV28 | CASRRGQPRQPQHF | TGTGCCAGCAGGAGGGGACAGCCCAGGCAGCCCCAGCATTTT
NA | TRBJ1-1 | TRBD1 | TRBV5-1 | CASSLATGTEAFF | TGCGCCAGCAGCTTAGCGACAGGGACTGAAGCTTTCTTT
NA | TRBJ2-5 | TRBD1 | TRBV3-1/TRBV3-2 | CASSHLTGGPQETQYF | TGTGCCAGCAGCCATTTGACAGGGGGCCCCCAAGAGACCCAGTACTTC
NA | TRBJ2-2 | NA | TRBV4-2 | CASSPDRRQVAPDGELFF | TGTGCCAGCAGCCCAGATCGGAGACAGGTCGCCCCAGACGGGGAGCTGTTTTTT
NA | TRBJ2-1 | NA | TRBV7-9 | CASSLGNYNEQFF | TGTGCCAGCAGCTTGGGGAATTACAATGAGCAGTTCTTC
NA | TRBJ2-7 | NA | TRBV5-1 | CASSQQLQGYEQYF | TGCGCCAGCAGCCAGCAGCTTCAGGGTTACGAGCAGTACTTC
NA | TRBJ2-1 | NA | TRBV20-1 | CSARDSRKQFF | TGCAGTGCTAGAGACTCCAGGAAGCAGTTCTTC
NA | TRBJ2-7 | NA | TRBV18 | CASSPLGIESYEQYF | TGTGCCAGCTCACCACTCGGGATAGAATCCTACGAGCAGTACTTC
once | TRBJ2-7 | TRBD2 | TRBV3-1/TRBV3-2 | CASSQGLAGVGEQYF | TGTGCCAGCAGCCAAGGACTAGCGGGAGTTGGCGAGCAGTACTTC
once | TRBJ1-1 | NA | TRBV24-1 | CATSPGRGTEAFF | TGTGCCACCAGTCCAGGGAGGGGCACTGAAGCTTTCTTT
NA | TRBJ1-2 | NA | TRBV5-5 | CASKTGYNGYTF | TGTGCCAGCAAAACAGGGTACAATGGCTACACCTTC
NA | TRBJ2-7 | TRBD1 | TRBV7-3 | CASSRGPVDRGISYEQYF | TGTGCCAGCAGCCGTGGGCCCGTCGACAGGGGGATTTCCTACGAGCAGTACTTC
NA | TRBJ1-2 | NA | TRBV9 | CASSPDRDGYTF | TGTGCCAGCAGCCCCGACCGAGACGGCTACACCTTC
NA | TRBJ2-5 | NA | TRBV24-1 | CATSESGPQETQYF | TGTGCCACCAGTGAGTCGGGACCGCAAGAGACCCAGTACTTC
once | TRBJ1-1 | NA | TRBV25-1 | CASRGSVNTEAFF | TGTGCCAGCAGGGGGTCAGTGAACACTGAAGCTTTCTTT